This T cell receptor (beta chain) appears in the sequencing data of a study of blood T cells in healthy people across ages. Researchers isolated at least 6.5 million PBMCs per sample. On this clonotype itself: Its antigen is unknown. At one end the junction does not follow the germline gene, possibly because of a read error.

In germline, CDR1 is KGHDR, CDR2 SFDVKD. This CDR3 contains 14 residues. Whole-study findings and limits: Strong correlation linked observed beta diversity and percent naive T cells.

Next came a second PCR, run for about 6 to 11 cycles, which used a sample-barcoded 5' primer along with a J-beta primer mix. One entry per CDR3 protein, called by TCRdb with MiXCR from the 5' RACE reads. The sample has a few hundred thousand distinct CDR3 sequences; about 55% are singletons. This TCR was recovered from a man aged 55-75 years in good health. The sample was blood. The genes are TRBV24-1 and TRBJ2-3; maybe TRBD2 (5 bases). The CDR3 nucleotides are TGTGCCGCCAGTGACTACCCGGGCACAGATACGCGGTATTTT. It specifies CAASDYPGTDTRYF.